This T cell receptor beta chain was sequenced in a study of blood T cells in healthy people across ages (dated by TCRdb to the mid-2010s). At the level of the whole study: Template switching captured roughly one uniquely barcoded TCR beta cDNA molecule per two T cells in model experiments. Four age groups were formed from the donors: young (average 16 years), middle-aged (approximately 40), aged (under 70) and long-lived (less than 85). To avoid experimental bias, donors of different ages were spread randomly across the sequencing lanes. Two additional independent replicas of 1 million unique cDNA reads from the same blood draw were analyzed for two donors (one aged 18 to 29 and one aged 80 or older). Using deep sequencing normalized with unique cDNA molecular identifiers, the study measured how TCR beta repertoire diversity changes with age. The full study reports these points: Because profiling used bulk unsorted PBMCs, naive and antigen-experienced compartments could not be compared conclusively. Total diversity estimates from one million sequenced T cells were considered lower bounds and underestimates. There was a strong correlation between observed TCR beta diversity and the percentage of naive T cells measured by flow cytometry. Observed TCR beta diversity per million T cells fell roughly linearly with age, and a significant reduction was already apparent by age around 39. The long-lived group showed more naive CD4+ T cells, fewer expanded clones and increased TCR diversity than the aged group, suggesting age selection. Donor CMV infection status was unknown, potentially confounding age-related changes in expanded clonotypes.

Libraries were built with 5' RACE. For sequencing, an Illumina HiSeq 2500 was employed. A second PCR of about 7 to 12 cycles was run with a J-beta primer mix and a sample-barcoded 5' primer. Each TCR beta cDNA molecule received a unique molecular identifier from a template-switch 5' adaptor carrying 12 random nucleotides. Each sample yielded at least 2.5 million CDR3-containing paired-end reads. First-strand cDNA synthesis was performed from all RNA using the Mint cDNA synthesis kit, with priming by a TRBC-specific oligonucleotide. Following uracil-DNA glycosylase treatment, all cDNA underwent a first 18-cycle PCR with the universal primers M1SS and BC2_uni_R. The authors processed their data as follows. For normalization, 1 million high-quality reads, each with a distinct molecular identifier, were randomly selected from each sample. Instead of being binned into consensus sequences, reads that shared molecular identifiers were thrown out. MiTCR, run with a Q25 quality threshold and the strictest error-elimination algorithm, handled CDR3 identification, clonotype clustering and error correction. Lower-bound total TCR beta diversity was estimated with a nonparametric unseen species model using Euler transformation. Using fastp at Q25 and MiXCR, TCRdb reprocessed the public reads and kept productive beta chains. Identical CDR3 proteins give one entry, which carries the most common genes and DNA. These V and J calls rely on TCRdb rather than the paper's analysis. Counted in this sample were over 600,000 distinct CDR3 sequences; about half of them appeared once. 15% to 20% of the sample rests with the top ten.

Donors were under 40 systemically healthy Caucasian individuals from Russia aged roughly 6 to 90 years. Each donor gave around 9.8 milliliters of peripheral blood, collected into EDTA-treated Vacutainer tubes. PBMCs were isolated by Ficoll-Paque density-gradient centrifugation, with at least 6 million obtained per sample. Trizol reagent was used to extract total RNA from PBMCs, with at least 6 micrograms per sample. For every donor, an aliquot of PBMCs went through flow cytometry to measure the percentages of naive CD45RAhigh/CD27high T cells. This clonotype was counted many times. What antigen it recognizes has not been identified. Base qualities are not provided; no much larger clone lies one nucleotide away. The germline ends are 10 bases apart after V is trimmed by 5 bases and J by 4 bases. From cysteine to phenylalanine, the CDR3 is 13 amino acids long. The read is trimmed to its CDR3 DNA, 39 bases read in frame from base 1. Sequences SGHTA (CDR1) and FQGNSA (CDR2) are obtained from the germline V gene.

This clonotype was obtained from a man aged 80 or over in good health. The specimen was blood. The sequence is built from TRBV7-2 and TRBJ2-3; a tentative D match to TRBD2 spans 6 bases. The CDR3 protein is CASSPGGSDTQYF. The base sequence is TGTGCCAGCAGCCCTGGGGGGTCAGATACGCAGTATTTT. The full variable domain, with segments outside the CDR3 supplied by the reference TRBV7-2 and TRBJ2-3 proteins, appears as GAGVSQSPSNKVTEKGKDVELRCDPISGHTALYWYRQSLGQGLEFLIYFQGNSAPDKSGLPSDRFSAERTGGSVSTLTIQRTQQEDSAVYLCASSPGGSDTQYFGPGTRLTVL.